This TCR beta chain came from a study of OX40 agonist ivuxolimab in advanced cancers. Study-level information: Patients' therapy was ivuxolimab, an antibody that acts as an agonist of OX40 (CD134). Study-level findings and limits: Normalized T-cell clonal expansion was also low in some nonresponders.

CDR3 length: 14 amino acids. The V gene lost 6 bases and the J gene lost 7 bases, with 18 bases spanning the gap. Germline assignment: CDR1 MRHNA and CDR2 SNTAGT. The repertoire was sequenced with immunoSEQ multiplex PCR; TCRdb's copy has only in-frame clones and lacks some. The sample gives under 100,000 clones, 81% of which show up once; roughly 4.6% is in the top ten. There are a few counts of this clone. What it binds is unknown. The sequenced sample was CD4+ or CD8+ T cells sorted from blood, obtained in a trial of the OX40 agonist ivuxolimab. The gene calls are TRBV6-4 and TRBJ1-1; perhaps TRBD1 as D (5 bases). The origin of this receptor is an adult with an advanced solid tumor such as melanoma, head and neck, liver or kidney cancer. DNA of the CDR3: TGTGCCAGCAGGCCGGGACCGGGGGTAGGTGAAGCTTTCTTT. It codes for CASRPGPGVGEAFF.